This T cell receptor (beta chain) was retrieved from a study of blood T cell repertoires in COVID-19. Overall study context: Samples taken during acute and convalescent COVID-19 were collected in the United States, Italy and Spain. Sources were T cells, B-cell-depleted T cells, or PBMCs; the material itself was cDNA or gDNA.

The CDR3 runs 13 residues. V lost 4 bases, J lost 6 bases, and 13 bases lay in between. Germline CDR1 reads SGHNT; CDR2 reads YYREEE (reference sequence). This clone was detected only once. Per the study methods: Cell counts per sample came from amplifying reference gene primers. TCRdb's table, derived via immunoSEQ multiplex PCR, lists solely in-frame clones and lacks some. The V and J calls and clone size are taken from that table; D and trimming were inferred from the DNA. This sample has 130,000 or so clones, with 85% to 90% found just once. The J gene is TRBJ1-1, the V gene TRBV5-4, with no clear D. The receptor's source is an older woman with acute or convalescent COVID-19. Sequences were obtained from peripheral blood. The CDR3 protein is CASSPLGFPEAFF. The CDR3 coding sequence is TGTGCCAGCAGCCCACTAGGGTTCCCTGAAGCTTTCTTT.